The 3 T cell receptor beta chains presented below share a single source sample, sequenced in a study of blood T cell repertoires in COVID-19. The data were produced by immunoSEQ multiplex PCR, yet TCRdb's version contains in-frame clones alone and is incomplete. Here the sample spans some 57,000 clones, approximately 91% being singletons. The sequenced material came from peripheral blood. The receptors here all came from a man in his fifties with active COVID-19.

The chain recombines TRBV19 with TRBJ2-5, with TRBD1 as a possible D gene (6 bases). V lost 4 bases and J 5 bases, leaving 17 bases between the germline ends. Looked up from germline, CDR1 is LNHDA and CDR2 is SQIVND (reference sequence). The length of the CDR3 is 15 residues. CDR3 sequence reads: CASSTGAGAWETQYF. CDR3 DNA sequence: TGTGCCAGTAGTACAGGGGCTGGTGCCTGGGAGACCCAGTACTTC.

V and J are TRBV7-9 and TRBJ1-1, with D perhaps matching TRBD1 (5 bases). The CDR3 loop spans 15 amino acids. Germline assignment: CDR1 SEHNR and CDR2 FQNEAQ (reference sequence). V lost 5 bases, J lost 3 bases, and 16 bases lay in between. DNA for the CDR3: TGTGCCAGCAGCCCCCAGGGCAGGGTTCACACTGAAGCTTTCTTT. It codes for CASSPQGRVHTEAFF. The full variable domain, in which reference TRBV7-9 and TRBJ1-1 provide the parts outside the CDR3, is DTGVSQNPRHKITKRGQNVTFRCDPISEHNRLYWYRQTLGQGPEFLTYFQNEAQLEKSRLLSDRFSAERPKGSFSTLEIQRTEQGDSAMYLCASSPQGRVHTEAFFGQGTRLTVV.

This chain joins TRBV4-1 and TRBJ2-1; 8 bases line up with TRBD2. The CDR3 is 13 amino acids. V was pared by 2 bases and J by 14 bases, with 8 bases of the junction left unmatched. Germline lookup yields CDR1 MGHRA and CDR2 YSYEKL. Here the CDR3 reads CASSQLYSGDKFF. The CDR3 nucleotides read TGCGCCAGCAGCCAACTTTATAGCGGGGACAAGTTCTTC.